This TCR beta chain was retrieved from a study of blood T cell repertoires in COVID-19. Study-wide background: Material from acute and convalescent COVID-19 was sourced from the United States, Italy and Spain.

The CDR3 is 17 amino acids. Germline trimming cut 4 bases from V and 6 bases from J; bases unmatched to any gene: 13. CDR1 is SGHTA and CDR2 is FQGNSA in the germline V gene. TCRdb's copy holds only in-frame clones and misses some; the assay was immunoSEQ multiplex PCR. The sample lists some 54,000 clones, more than 85% occurring once. The source is a man in his 60s with acute or convalescent COVID-19. The chain uses TRBV7-2 and TRBJ2-3; 10 bases are shared with TRBD2. Material: peripheral blood. The CDR3 bases are TGTGCCAGCAGCTCAGCGATACGGACTAGCGGTTTGGATACGCAGTATTTT. As protein: CASSSAIRTSGLDTQYF.